This T cell receptor (beta chain) originates from a study of Ad26.COV2.S vaccination and SARS-CoV-2 variants. Regarding the study as a whole: Measurements of TCR breadth and depth may have given underestimates of the total T cell responses. Recipients of either vaccine or placebo displayed similar breadth of non-spike TCRs.

V shed 6 bases, J shed 7 bases, and the junction held 10 bases outside the gene matches. The CDR3 spans 15 residues. Germline V gene sequence: CDR1 MNHNY, CDR2 SVGAGI (reference sequence). Treatment given: 19 received Ad26.COV2.S at low or high dose, single or two shots; five or six received placebo; per-sample allocation not given. Repertoires come from day 63 after the first vaccine or placebo injection. Libraries were prepared by immunoSEQ multiplex PCR; TCRdb keeps only in-frame clonotypes and omits some of them. The repertoire includes some 290,000 clones, around 84% of them detected once, and 1.5% to 2.5% sits in the top ten. As for this clone: The antigen is unknown.

The sequencing used peripheral blood, collected in a trial of Ad26.COV2.S vaccine versus placebo. The receptor was isolated from a person between 18 and 59 years old who received the Ad26.COV2.S COVID-19 vaccine or a placebo. V gene TRBV6-6 combines with J gene TRBJ2-2, with 8 bases matching TRBD1. CDR3 bases: TGTGCCAGCAGCTACACCCAGGGGGCAGGCGGGGAGCTGTTTTTT. This gives the protein CASSYTQGAGGELFF.